The rows below give T cell receptor beta chains drawn from one sample of a study of identical twins. TCRdb analysed the 5' RACE reads with MiXCR anew, one entry per CDR3 protein. The data show approximately 94,000 distinct CDR3 sequences, 5.9% seen once. Sequenced sample: memory T cells sorted from blood. The receptors originated from a woman aged 50 to 60 in good health. The CDR3 runs from the conserved cysteine through the conserved F or W. D genes are given only for firm matches. A clone size is listed for some rows: how often the clone was seen (once, few, many), or a class if it is expanded.

abundance	d_gene	v_gene	j_gene	CDR3nt	CDR3aa
many	TRBD1	TRBV5-1	TRBJ2-1	TGCGCCAGCAGCCCGAGGACAGGGGAGCACAATGAGCAGTTCTTC	CASSPRTGEHNEQFF
many	TRBD2	TRBV12-3/TRBV12-4	TRBJ2-1	TGTGCCAGCAGCATCGGGAGGGCCTCGGATGAGCAGTTCTTC	CASSIGRASDEQFF
.	TRBD1	TRBV30	TRBJ1-1	TGTGCCTGGAGTTTAGGAAGACAGGGGTCTACTGAAGCTTTCTTT	CAWSLGRQGSTEAFF
few	.	TRBV20-1	TRBJ2-4	TGCAGTGCTAGAATAGCAGGGATAGGGGCCAAAAACATTCAGTACTTC	CSARIAGIGAKNIQYF
many	TRBD2	TRBV29-1	TRBJ2-3	TGCAGCGTTGATGTTAGCGGGATCACCACAGATACGCAGTATTTT	CSVDVSGITTDTQYF
many	TRBD1	TRBV5-1	TRBJ1-4	TGCGCCAGCAGCTTGGCCGGGACAGTTAATGAAAAACTGTTTTTT	CASSLAGTVNEKLFF
many	.	TRBV11-3	TRBJ2-2	TGTGCCAGCACCTTTTCTAGGGCCCGGGACACCGGGGAGCTGTTTTTT	CASTFSRARDTGELFF
many	.	TRBV12-3/TRBV12-4	TRBJ2-3	TGTGCCAGCAGCCTACACCGTCCGAATACGCAGTATTTT	CASSLHRPNTQYF
many	.	TRBV12-3/TRBV12-4	TRBJ1-5	TGTGCCAGCAGTTTACACAGCCCCAATCAGCCCCAGCATTTT	CASSLHSPNQPQHF
many	TRBD1	TRBV12-3/TRBV12-4	TRBJ2-1	TGTGCCAGCAGCCCAAGGGGACAGGGGACAAATGAGCAGTTCTTC	CASSPRGQGTNEQFF
many	TRBD2	TRBV9	TRBJ2-5	TGTGCCAGCAGTGTTAATAGCGGGAGGACAGTAGAGACCCAGTACTTC	CASSVNSGRTVETQYF
many	.	TRBV3-1	TRBJ2-1	TGTGCCAGCAGCCAAGGCACAGGGTATGGTGAGCAGTTCTTC	CASSQGTGYGEQFF
many	TRBD1	TRBV5-6	TRBJ1-5	TGTGCCAGCAGCACCCAGGGACAGTCGAATAATCAGCCCCAGCATTTT	CASSTQGQSNNQPQHF
.	.	TRBV19	TRBJ1-5	TGTGCCAGTAGTGTGAACCAGGGAGGTCAGCCCCAGCATTTT	CASSVNQGGQPQHF
.	.	TRBV2	TRBJ2-3	TGTGCCAGCAGGTCCCCAGGGGAACCAGATACGCAGTATTTT	CASRSPGEPDTQYF
.	.	TRBV20-1	TRBJ2-3	TGCAGTGCTAGTAAGGGCCGGGGCACAGATACGCAGTATTTT	CSASKGRGTDTQYF
many	.	TRBV5-1	TRBJ1-4	TGCGCCAGCAGCCCGACGGAAACTAATGAAAAACTGTTTTTT	CASSPTETNEKLFF
many	.	TRBV4-2	TRBJ2-5	TGTGCCAGCAGCCATGGGGGGCCGCAAGAGACCCAGTACTTC	CASSHGGPQETQYF
many	TRBD1	TRBV20-1	TRBJ1-5	TGCAGTGCTGGCCGGGACAGGGGGACCAATCAGCCCCAGCATTTT	CSAGRDRGTNQPQHF
many	.	TRBV20-1	TRBJ2-4	TGCAGTGCAAGAGATGGGGGGAGGAGGGTAAACATTCAGTACTTC	CSARDGGRRVNIQYF
many	.	TRBV6-6	TRBJ1-5	TGTGCCGGAGGGGGAAGCTTCAATCAGCCCCAGCATTTT	CAGGGSFNQPQHF
.	TRBD1	TRBV11-2	TRBJ2-4	TGTGCCAGCAGCTCCGGGACAGGGGGGAACATTCAGTACTTC	CASSSGTGGNIQYF
many	TRBD2	TRBV9	TRBJ2-7	TGTGCCAGCAGCGTAACTCCTAGCGGGAACCTCGAGCAGTACTTC	CASSVTPSGNLEQYF
.	.	TRBV15	TRBJ1-2	TGTGCCACCAGCAGAGGGGGAGGGTATCGTGGCTACACCTTC	CATSRGGGYRGYTF